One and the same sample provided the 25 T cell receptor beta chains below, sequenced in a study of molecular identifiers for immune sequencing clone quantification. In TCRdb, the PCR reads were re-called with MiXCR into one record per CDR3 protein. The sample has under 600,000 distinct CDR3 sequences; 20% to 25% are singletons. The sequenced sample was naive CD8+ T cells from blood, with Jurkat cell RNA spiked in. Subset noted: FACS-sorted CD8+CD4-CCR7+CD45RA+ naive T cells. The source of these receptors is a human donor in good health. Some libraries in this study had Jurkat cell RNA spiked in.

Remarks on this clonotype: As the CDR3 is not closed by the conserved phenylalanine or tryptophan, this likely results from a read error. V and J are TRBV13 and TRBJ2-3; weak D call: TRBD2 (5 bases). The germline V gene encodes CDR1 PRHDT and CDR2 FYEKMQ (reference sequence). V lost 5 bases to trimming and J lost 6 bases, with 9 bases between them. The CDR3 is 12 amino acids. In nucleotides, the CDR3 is TGTGCCAGCAGCAGGACTGGGGATACGCAGTATCTT. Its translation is CASSRTGDTQYL.

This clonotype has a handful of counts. CDR3 sequence (DNA): TGTGCCAGCAGCTTAGGACCAGGCGCGTACGAGCAGTACTTC. It encodes CASSLGPGAYEQYF. This rearrangement joins TRBV11-2 to TRBJ2-7; no definite D call. The CDR3 sequence is 14 residues long. In germline, CDR1 is SGHAT, CDR2 FQNNGV. Trimming took off 1 base at V and 4 bases at J, with 11 bases between the two ends.

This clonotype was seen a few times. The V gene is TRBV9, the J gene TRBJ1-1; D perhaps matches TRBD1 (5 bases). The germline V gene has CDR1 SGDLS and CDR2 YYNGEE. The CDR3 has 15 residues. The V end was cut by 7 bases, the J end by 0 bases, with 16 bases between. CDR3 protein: CASGQGYNMNTEAFF. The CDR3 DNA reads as TGTGCCAGCGGTCAGGGATATAACATGAACACTGAAGCTTTCTTT.

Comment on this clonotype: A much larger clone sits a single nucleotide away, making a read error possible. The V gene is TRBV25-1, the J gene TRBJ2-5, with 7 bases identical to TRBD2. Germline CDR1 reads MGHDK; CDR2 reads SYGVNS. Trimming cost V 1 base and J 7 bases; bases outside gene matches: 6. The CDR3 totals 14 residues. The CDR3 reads CASSESGGYRTQYF. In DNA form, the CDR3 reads TGTGCCAGCAGTGAATCGGGAGGCTATCGGACCCAGTACTTC.

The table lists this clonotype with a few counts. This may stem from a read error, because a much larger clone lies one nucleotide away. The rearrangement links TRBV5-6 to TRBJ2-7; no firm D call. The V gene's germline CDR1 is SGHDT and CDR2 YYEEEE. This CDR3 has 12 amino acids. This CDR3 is CASSQGPYGQYF. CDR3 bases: TGTGCCAGCAGCCAAGGACCCTACGGGCAGTACTTC.

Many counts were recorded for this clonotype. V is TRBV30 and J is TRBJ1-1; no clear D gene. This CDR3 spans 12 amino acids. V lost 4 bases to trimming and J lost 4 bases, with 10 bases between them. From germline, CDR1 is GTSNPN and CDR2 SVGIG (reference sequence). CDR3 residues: CAWNVDLTEAFF. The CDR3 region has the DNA TGTGCCTGGAATGTAGATCTCACTGAAGCTTTCTTT.

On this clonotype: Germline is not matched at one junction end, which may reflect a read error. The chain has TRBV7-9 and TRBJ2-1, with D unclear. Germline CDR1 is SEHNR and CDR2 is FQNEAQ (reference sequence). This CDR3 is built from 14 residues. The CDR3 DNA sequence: TGTGCCAGCGGCTTAGTCCACCGGTCCAATGAGCAGTTCTTC. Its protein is CASGLVHRSNEQFF.

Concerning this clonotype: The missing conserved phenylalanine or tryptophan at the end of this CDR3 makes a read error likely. CDR3 bases: TGTGCCAGTAGTGTTCAGGGGAAACTGTTTTTA. Translating gives CASSVQGKLFL. This chain joins TRBV19 and TRBJ1-4; D perhaps matches TRBD1 (6 bases). The CDR3 extends over 11 amino acids. V was shortened by 5 bases and J by 11 bases, with 9 bases between the two germline ends. CDR1 is LNHDA and CDR2 is SQIVND in the germline V gene (reference sequence).

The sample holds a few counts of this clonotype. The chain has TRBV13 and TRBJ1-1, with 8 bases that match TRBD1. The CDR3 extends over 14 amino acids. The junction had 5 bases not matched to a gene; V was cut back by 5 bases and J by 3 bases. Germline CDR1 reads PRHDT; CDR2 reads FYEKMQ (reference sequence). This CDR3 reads CASSQRGQDTEAFF. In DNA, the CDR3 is TGTGCCAGCAGCCAAAGGGGACAGGACACTGAAGCTTTCTTT.

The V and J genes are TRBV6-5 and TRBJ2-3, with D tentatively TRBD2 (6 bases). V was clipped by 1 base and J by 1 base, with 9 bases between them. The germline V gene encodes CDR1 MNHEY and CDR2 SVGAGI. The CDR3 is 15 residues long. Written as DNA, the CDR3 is TGTGCCAGCAGTTACTGGGCTAGCGGCACAGATACGCAGTATTTT. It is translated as CASSYWASGTDTQYF.

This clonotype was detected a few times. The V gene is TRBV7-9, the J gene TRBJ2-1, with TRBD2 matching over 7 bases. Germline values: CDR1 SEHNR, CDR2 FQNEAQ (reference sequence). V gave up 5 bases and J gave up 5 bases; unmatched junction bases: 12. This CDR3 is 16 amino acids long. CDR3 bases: TGTGCCAGCAGCCCACCCCTGAGGGAGGGCCACAATGAGCAGTTCTTC. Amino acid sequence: CASSPPLREGHNEQFF.

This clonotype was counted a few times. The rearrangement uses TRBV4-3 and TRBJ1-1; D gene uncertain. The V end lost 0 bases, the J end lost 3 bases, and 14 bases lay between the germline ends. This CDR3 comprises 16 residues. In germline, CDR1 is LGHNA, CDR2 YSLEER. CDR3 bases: TGCGCCAGCAGCCAAGATTTGGCGTTTCCGTACACTGAAGCTTTCTTT. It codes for CASSQDLAFPYTEAFF.

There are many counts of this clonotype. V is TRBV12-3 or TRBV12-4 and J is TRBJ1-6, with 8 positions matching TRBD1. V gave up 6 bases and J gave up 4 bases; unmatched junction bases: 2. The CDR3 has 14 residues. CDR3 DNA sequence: TGTGCCAGCAGGCAGGGGGCTTATAATTCACCCCTCCACTTT. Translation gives CASRQGAYNSPLHF.

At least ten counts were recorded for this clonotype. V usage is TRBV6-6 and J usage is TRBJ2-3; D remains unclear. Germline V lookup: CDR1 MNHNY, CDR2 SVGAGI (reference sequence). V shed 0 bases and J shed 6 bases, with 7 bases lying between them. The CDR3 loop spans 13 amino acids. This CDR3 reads CASSYSFLDTQYF. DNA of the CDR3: TGTGCCAGCAGTTACTCGTTTCTGGATACGCAGTATTTT.

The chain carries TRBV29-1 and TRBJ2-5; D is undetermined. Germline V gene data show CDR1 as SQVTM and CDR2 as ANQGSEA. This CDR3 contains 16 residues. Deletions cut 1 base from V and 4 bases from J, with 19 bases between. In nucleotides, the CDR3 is TGCAGCGTTGAAGGCCGGGTTGTGAATCTGGGAGAGACCCAGTACTTC. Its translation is CSVEGRVVNLGETQYF.

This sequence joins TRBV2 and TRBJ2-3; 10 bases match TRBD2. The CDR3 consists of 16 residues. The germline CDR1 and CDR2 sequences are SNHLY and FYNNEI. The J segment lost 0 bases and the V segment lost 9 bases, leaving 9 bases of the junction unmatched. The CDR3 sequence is CARSRETSGSTDTQYF. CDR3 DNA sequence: TGTGCCAGAAGTCGCGAGACTAGCGGGAGCACAGATACGCAGTATTTT.

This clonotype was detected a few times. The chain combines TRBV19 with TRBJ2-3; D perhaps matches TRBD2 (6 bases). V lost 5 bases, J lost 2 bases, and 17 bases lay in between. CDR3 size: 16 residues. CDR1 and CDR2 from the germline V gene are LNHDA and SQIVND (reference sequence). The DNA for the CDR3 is TGTGCCAGTAGTCCCCGGGAGACTTTTAACACAGATACGCAGTATTTT. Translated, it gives CASSPRETFNTDTQYF.

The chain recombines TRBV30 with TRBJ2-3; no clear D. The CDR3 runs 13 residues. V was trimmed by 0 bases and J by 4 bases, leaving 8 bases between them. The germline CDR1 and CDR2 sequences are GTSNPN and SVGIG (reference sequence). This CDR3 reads CAWSVVYADTQYF. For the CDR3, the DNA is TGTGCCTGGAGTGTAGTCTATGCAGATACGCAGTATTTT.

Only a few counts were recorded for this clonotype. This CDR3 reads CASSGDIMDHQPQHF. The DNA for the CDR3 is TGTGCCAGTAGTGGGGACATCATGGACCATCAGCCCCAGCATTTT. The gene calls are TRBV19 and TRBJ1-5; tentatively, D is TRBD1 (6 bases). V gave up 5 bases and J gave up 5 bases, with 16 bases separating them. The CDR3 covers 15 residues. Germline lookup yields CDR1 LNHDA and CDR2 SQIVND (reference sequence).

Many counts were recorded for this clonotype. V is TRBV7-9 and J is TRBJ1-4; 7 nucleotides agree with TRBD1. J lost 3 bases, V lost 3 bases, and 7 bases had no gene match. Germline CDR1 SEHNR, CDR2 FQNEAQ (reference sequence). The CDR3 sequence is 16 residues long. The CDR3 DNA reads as TGTGCCAGCAGCTTTATGAGGGGGCCGTCTAATGAAAAACTGTTTTTT. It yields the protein CASSFMRGPSNEKLFF. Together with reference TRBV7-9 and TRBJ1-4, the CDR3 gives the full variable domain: DTGVSQNPRHKITKRGQNVTFRCDPISEHNRLYWYRQTLGQGPEFLTYFQNEAQLEKSRLLSDRFSAERPKGSFSTLEIQRTEQGDSAMYLCASSFMRGPSNEKLFFGSGTQLSVL.

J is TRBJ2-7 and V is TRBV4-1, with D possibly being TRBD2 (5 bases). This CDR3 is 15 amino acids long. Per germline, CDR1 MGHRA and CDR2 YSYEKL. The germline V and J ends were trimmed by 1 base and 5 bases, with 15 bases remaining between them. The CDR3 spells CASSQVGGDCDEQYF. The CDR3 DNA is TGCGCCAGCAGCCAAGTAGGAGGCGACTGCGACGAGCAGTACTTC.

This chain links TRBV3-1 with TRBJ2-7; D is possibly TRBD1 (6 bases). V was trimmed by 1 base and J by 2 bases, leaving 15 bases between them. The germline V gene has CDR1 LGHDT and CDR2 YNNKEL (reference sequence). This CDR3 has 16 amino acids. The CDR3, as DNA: TGTGCCAGCAGCCAAGTCACAGGACAGAGCCCCTACGAGCAGTACTTC. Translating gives CASSQVTGQSPYEQYF.

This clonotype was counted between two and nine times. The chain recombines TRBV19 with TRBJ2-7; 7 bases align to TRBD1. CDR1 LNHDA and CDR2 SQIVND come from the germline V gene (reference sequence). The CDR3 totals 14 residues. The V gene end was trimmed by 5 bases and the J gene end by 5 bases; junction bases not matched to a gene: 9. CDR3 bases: TGTGCCAGTAGTCTCCAGGGGCAGGGGGACGAGCAGTACTTC. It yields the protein CASSLQGQGDEQYF.

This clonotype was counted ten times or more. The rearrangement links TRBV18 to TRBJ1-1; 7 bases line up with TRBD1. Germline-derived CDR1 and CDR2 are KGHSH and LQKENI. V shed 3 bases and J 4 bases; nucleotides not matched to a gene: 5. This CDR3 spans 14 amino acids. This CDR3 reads CASSPDAGGTEAFF. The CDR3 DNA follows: TGTGCCAGCTCACCGGACGCAGGGGGCACTGAAGCTTTCTTT.

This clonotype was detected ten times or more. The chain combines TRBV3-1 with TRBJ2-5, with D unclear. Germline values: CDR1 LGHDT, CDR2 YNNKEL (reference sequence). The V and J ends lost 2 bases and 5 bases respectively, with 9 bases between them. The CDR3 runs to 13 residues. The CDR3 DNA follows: TGTGCCAGCAGCCAACCGCACGATGAGACCCAGTACTTC. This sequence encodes CASSQPHDETQYF.